These T cell receptor beta chains were read from a single sample in a study of identical twins. TCRdb independently ran MiXCR on the 5' RACE reads; one entry per CDR3 protein. The sample lists 240,000 or so distinct CDR3 sequences, over 9.5% seen once, with about 3.9% in the top ten. These data are also associated with another study on yellow fever vaccine responses in identical twins.

The source material was memory (CD45RO+) T cells sorted from blood. The source is a woman younger than 30 in good health. Each CDR3 is given with its conserved first and last residue. Fields, in order: V gene, CDR3 protein.

v_gene: TRBV28; CDR3aa: CASSLSSYNSPLHF
v_gene: TRBV10-3; CDR3aa: CAISEGTGGSQPQHF
v_gene: TRBV10-3; CDR3aa: CATTDGRVTSPPF
v_gene: TRBV29-1; CDR3aa: CSGRQGESYEQYF
v_gene: TRBV7-6; CDR3aa: CASSPTSGATGELFF
v_gene: TRBV3-1; CDR3aa: CASSLRTGQGTEQYF
v_gene: TRBV11-1; CDR3aa: CASSPDSKYNEQFF
v_gene: TRBV12-3/TRBV12-4; CDR3aa: CASSFTAQQFF
v_gene: TRBV29-1; CDR3aa: CSSRWLDEQYF
v_gene: TRBV20-1; CDR3aa: CSAPRGQGREQYF
v_gene: TRBV3-1; CDR3aa: CASSQGATAKTGELFF
v_gene: TRBV18; CDR3aa: CASSPPSGLTDTQYF
v_gene: TRBV20-1; CDR3aa: CSASVGSAEETQYF
v_gene: TRBV2; CDR3aa: CASSLPGQGIRETQYF
v_gene: TRBV19; CDR3aa: CAIRAPRSYEQYF
v_gene: TRBV5-6; CDR3aa: CASSSGQGYNSPLHF
v_gene: TRBV18; CDR3aa: CASSRQDTNEKLFF
v_gene: TRBV5-1; CDR3aa: CASSIVQGTRTDTQYF
v_gene: TRBV28; CDR3aa: CASSTAPEQYF
v_gene: TRBV30; CDR3aa: CAWSVSYEQYF
v_gene: TRBV7-9; CDR3aa: CASSPLPGQAPGELFF
v_gene: TRBV2; CDR3aa: CASRDSTRQQETQYF
v_gene: TRBV5-1; CDR3aa: CASSLSRTSGGLLTDTQYF
v_gene: TRBV15; CDR3aa: CATSRDRSTGGEQYF
v_gene: TRBV5-1; CDR3aa: CASSLQGYGTGELFF
v_gene: TRBV20-1; CDR3aa: CSAPQGAGANVLTF
v_gene: TRBV24-1; CDR3aa: CATSDLGRGPNTGELFF
v_gene: TRBV24-1; CDR3aa: CATSLVPGELFF
v_gene: TRBV5-1; CDR3aa: CASSPGQGEYEQYF
v_gene: TRBV20-1; CDR3aa: CSGGATYEQYF
v_gene: TRBV7-9; CDR3aa: CASSIAETQYF
v_gene: TRBV2; CDR3aa: CASSEGGLAGHNEQFF
v_gene: TRBV5-6; CDR3aa: CASSRGTSGQGGQYF
v_gene: TRBV30; CDR3aa: CASNRGLERDNQPQHF
v_gene: TRBV9; CDR3aa: CASSVGGGGGGETQYF
v_gene: TRBV28; CDR3aa: CATEVEGGTEAFF
v_gene: TRBV20-1; CDR3aa: CSVPGRSSYEQYF
v_gene: TRBV20-1; CDR3aa: CSAREMDSHYEQYF
v_gene: TRBV5-4; CDR3aa: CASSFDANTGELFF
v_gene: TRBV21-1; CDR3aa: CASSLRDRNTGELFF
v_gene: TRBV6-4; CDR3aa: CASSLEPAGGRTDTQYF
v_gene: TRBV29-1; CDR3aa: CSVVRGAVETQYF
v_gene: TRBV5-1; CDR3aa: CASSASGLAANNEQFF
v_gene: TRBV27; CDR3aa: CASSRQGGAGANVLTF
v_gene: TRBV7-3; CDR3aa: CASSLIRLAGGADTQYF
v_gene: TRBV7-2; CDR3aa: CASSSDRYQPQHF
v_gene: TRBV23-1; CDR3aa: CASSPRLAATPYDNEQFF